This T cell receptor beta chain was recorded in a study of blood T cell repertoires in COVID-19. Overall study context: COVID-19 samples, acute and convalescent, were from the United States, Italy and Spain. PBMCs, B-cell-depleted T cells, or T cells were the source of the cDNA or gDNA that made up the material.

Deletions cut 0 bases from V and 3 bases from J, with 4 bases between. CDR1 is SGHDT and CDR2 is YYEEEE in the germline V gene. CDR3 size: 13 residues. Original processing methods: Counts of nucleated cells, estimated from reference gene primer amplification, were obtained. Libraries were prepared by immunoSEQ multiplex PCR; TCRdb keeps only in-frame clonotypes and omits some of them. That table is the source of V, J and clone size, and D and trimming were worked out from the DNA. This sample has under 130,000 clones, with about 86% found just once. Sequenced: peripheral blood. This receptor was taken from an elderly man with acute or convalescent COVID-19. The rearrangement links TRBV5-6 to TRBJ2-1, with no clear D. The CDR3: CASSLDSYNEQFF. CDR3 nucleotides: TGTGCCAGCAGCTTGGACAGCTACAATGAGCAGTTCTTC.